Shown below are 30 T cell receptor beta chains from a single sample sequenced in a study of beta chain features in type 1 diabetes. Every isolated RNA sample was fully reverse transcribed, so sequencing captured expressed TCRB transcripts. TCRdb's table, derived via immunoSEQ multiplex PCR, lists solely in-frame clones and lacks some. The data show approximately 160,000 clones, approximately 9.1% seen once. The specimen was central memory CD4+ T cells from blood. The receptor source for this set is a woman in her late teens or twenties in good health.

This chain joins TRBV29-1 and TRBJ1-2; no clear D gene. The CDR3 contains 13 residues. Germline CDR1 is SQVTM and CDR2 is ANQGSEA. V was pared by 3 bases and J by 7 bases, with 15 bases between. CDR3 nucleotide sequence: TGCAGCGTTGAGGTTGCAGCCAGAGGTGGCTACACCTTC. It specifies CSVEVAARGGYTF. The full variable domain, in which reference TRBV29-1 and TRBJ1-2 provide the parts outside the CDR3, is SAVISQKPSRDICQRGTSLTIQCQVDSQVTMMFWYRQQPGQSLTLIATANQGSEATYESGFVIDKFPISRPNLTFSTLTVSNMSPEDSSIYLCSVEVAARGGYTFGSGTRLTVV.

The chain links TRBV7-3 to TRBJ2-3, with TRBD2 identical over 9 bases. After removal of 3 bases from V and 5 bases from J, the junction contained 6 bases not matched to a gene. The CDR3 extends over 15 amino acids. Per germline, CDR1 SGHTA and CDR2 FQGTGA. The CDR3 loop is CASSFEAGGRDTQYF. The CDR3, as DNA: TGTGCCAGCAGCTTCGAAGCGGGGGGCCGAGATACGCAGTATTTT.

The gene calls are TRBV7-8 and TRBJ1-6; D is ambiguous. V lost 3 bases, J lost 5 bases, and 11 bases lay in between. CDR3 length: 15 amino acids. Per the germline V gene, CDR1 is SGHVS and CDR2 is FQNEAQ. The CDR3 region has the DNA TGTGCCAGCAGCTTTTCGTCTACGAATAATTCACCCCTCCACTTT. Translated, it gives CASSFSSTNNSPLHF.

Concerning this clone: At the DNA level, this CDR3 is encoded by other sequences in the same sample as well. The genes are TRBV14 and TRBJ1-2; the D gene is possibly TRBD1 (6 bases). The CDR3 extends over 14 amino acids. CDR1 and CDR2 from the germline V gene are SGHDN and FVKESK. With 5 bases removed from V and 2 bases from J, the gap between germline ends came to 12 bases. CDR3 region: CASSARQENYGYTF. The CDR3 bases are TGTGCCAGCAGCGCAAGACAGGAGAACTATGGCTACACCTTC.

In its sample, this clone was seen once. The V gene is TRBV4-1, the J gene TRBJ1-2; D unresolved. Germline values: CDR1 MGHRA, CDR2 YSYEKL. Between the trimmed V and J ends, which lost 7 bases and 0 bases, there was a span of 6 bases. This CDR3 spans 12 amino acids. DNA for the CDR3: TGCGCCAGCATACTCTCTAACTATGGCTACACCTTC. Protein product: CASILSNYGYTF.

As DNA, the CDR3 is TGTGCCAGCAGTATCCCCGGGACAGGGAGGGAGACCCAGTACTTC. It translates to CASSIPGTGRETQYF. The V call is TRBV28, the J call TRBJ2-5, with 9 bases lining up with TRBD1. CDR1 MDHEN and CDR2 SYDVKM come from the germline V gene. Trimming removed 5 bases from V and 5 bases from J; junction bases left unmatched: 9. This CDR3 has 15 amino acids.

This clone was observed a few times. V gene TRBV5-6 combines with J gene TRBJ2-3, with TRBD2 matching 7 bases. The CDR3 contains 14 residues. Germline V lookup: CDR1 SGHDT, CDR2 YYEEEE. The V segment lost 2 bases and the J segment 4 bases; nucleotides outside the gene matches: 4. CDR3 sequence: CASSLWGRADTQYF. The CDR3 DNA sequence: TGTGCCAGCAGCTTATGGGGGAGGGCAGATACGCAGTATTTT.

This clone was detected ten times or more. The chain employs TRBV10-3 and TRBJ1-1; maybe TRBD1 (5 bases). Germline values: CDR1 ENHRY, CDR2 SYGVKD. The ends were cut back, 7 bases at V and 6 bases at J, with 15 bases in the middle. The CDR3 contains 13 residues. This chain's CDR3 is CAITSSGESEAFF. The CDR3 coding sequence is TGTGCCATCACATCCTCGGGGGAGTCTGAAGCTTTCTTT.

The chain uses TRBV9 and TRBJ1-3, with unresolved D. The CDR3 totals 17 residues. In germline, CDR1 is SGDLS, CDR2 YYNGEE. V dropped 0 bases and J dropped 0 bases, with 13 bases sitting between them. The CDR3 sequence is CASSVGAALLSGNTIYF. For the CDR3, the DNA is TGTGCCAGCAGCGTAGGGGCAGCTCTACTCTCTGGAAACACCATATATTTT.

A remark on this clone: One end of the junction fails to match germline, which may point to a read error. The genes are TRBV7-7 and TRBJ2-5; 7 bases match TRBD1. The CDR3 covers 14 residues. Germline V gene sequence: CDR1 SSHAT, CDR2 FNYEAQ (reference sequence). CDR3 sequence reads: CASSLQQGQETQYF. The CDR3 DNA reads TGTGCTAGCAGCTTACAACAGGGGCAAGAGACCCAGTACTTC.

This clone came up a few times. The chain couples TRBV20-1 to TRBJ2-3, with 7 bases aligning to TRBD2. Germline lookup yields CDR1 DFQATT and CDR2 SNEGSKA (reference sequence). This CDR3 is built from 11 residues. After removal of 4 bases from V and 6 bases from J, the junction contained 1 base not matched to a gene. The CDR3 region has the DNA TGCAGTGCTAAACTAGCGGATACGCAGTATTTT. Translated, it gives CSAKLADTQYF.

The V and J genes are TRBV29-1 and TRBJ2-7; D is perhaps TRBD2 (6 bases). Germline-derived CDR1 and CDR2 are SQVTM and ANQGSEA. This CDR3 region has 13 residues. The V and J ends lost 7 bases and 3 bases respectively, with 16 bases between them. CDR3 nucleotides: TGCAGCGCCTTGGGAGCGGGCGGCTACGAGCAGTACTTC. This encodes CSALGAGGYEQYF.

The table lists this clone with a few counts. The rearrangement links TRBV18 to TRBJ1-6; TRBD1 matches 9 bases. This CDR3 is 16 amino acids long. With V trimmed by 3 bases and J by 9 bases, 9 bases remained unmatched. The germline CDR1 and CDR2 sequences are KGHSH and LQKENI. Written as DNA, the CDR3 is TGTGCCAGCTCACCGCTTAACAGGGGGCAAGCTTCACCCCTCCACTTT. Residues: CASSPLNRGQASPLHF.

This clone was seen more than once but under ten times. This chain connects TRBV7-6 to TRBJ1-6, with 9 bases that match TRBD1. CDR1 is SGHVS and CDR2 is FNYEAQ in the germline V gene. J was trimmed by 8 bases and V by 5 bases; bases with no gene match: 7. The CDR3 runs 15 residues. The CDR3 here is CASSLRTGEDSPLHF. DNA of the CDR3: TGTGCCAGCAGCCTCAGGACAGGGGAGGATTCACCCCTCCACTTT.

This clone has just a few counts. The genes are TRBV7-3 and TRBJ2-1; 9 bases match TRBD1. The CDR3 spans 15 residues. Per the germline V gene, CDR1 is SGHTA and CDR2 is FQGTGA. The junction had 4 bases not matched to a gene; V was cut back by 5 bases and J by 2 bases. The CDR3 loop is CASSLDRGTYNEQFF. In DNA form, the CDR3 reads TGTGCCAGCAGCCTAGACAGGGGGACCTACAATGAGCAGTTCTTC. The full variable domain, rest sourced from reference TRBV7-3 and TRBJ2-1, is GAGVSQTPSNKVTEKGKYVELRCDPISGHTALYWYRQSLGQGPEFLIYFQGTGAADDSGLPNDRFFAVRPEGSVSTLKIQRTERGDSAVYLCASSLDRGTYNEQFFGPGTRLTVL.

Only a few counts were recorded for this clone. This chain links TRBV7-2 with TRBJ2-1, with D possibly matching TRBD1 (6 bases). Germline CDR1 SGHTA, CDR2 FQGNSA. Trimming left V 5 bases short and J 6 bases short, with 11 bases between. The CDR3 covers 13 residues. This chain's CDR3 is CASSQGNVNEQFF. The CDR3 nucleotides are TGTGCCAGCAGCCAGGGGAACGTCAATGAGCAGTTCTTC.

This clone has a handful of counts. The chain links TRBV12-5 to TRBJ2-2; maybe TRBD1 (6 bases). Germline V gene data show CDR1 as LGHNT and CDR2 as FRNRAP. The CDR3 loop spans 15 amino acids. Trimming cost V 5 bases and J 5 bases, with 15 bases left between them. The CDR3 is CASGGPGARTGELFF. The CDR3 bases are TGTGCTAGTGGTGGCCCAGGGGCCAGGACCGGGGAGCTGTTTTTT.

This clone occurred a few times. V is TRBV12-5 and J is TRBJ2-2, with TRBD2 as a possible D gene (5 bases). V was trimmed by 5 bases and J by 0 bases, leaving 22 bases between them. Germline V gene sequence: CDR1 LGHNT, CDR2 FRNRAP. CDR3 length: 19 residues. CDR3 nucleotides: TGTGCTAGTGGTCCCCGGGGAAGGCAGACTGGGACGAACACCGGGGAGCTGTTTTTT. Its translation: CASGPRGRQTGTNTGELFF. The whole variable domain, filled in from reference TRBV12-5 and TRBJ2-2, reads DARVTQTPRHKVTEMGQEVTMRCQPILGHNTVFWYRQTMMQGLELLAYFRNRAPLDDSGMPKDRFSAEMPDATLATLKIQPSEPRDSAVYFCASGPRGRQTGTNTGELFFGEGSRLTVL.

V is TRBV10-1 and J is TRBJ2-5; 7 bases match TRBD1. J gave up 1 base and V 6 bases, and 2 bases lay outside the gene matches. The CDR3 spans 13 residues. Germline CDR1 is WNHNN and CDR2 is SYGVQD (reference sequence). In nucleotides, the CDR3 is TGCGCCAGCAGCGGACAGGCCCAAGAGACCCAGTACTTC. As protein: CASSGQAQETQYF.

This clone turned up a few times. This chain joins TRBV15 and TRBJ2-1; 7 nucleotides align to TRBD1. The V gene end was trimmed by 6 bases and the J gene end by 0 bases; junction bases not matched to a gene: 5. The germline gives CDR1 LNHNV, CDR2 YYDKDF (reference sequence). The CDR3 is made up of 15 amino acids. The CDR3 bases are TGTGCCACCAGAGGACAGGTTAGCTCCTACAATGAGCAGTTCTTC. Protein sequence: CATRGQVSSYNEQFF.

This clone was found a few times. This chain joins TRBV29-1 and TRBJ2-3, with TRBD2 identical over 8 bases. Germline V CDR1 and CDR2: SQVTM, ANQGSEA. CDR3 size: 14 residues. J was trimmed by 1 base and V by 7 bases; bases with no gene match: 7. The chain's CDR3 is CSAARGEGTDTQYF. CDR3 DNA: TGCAGCGCCGCGCGGGGGGAAGGCACAGATACGCAGTATTTT.

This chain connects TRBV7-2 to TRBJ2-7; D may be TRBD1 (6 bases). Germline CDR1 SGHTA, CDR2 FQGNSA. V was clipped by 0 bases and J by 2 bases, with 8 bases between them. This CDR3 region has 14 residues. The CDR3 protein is CASSLAQGTYEQYF. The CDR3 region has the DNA TGTGCCAGCAGCTTAGCGCAGGGGACCTACGAGCAGTACTTC.

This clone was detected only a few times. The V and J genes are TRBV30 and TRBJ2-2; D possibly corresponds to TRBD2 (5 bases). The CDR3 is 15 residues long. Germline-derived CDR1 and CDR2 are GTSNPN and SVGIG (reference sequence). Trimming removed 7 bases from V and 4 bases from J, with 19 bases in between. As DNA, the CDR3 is TGTGCCTACAAACGAGGGAGACTTATCACCGGGGAGCTGTTTTTT. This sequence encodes CAYKRGRLITGELFF.

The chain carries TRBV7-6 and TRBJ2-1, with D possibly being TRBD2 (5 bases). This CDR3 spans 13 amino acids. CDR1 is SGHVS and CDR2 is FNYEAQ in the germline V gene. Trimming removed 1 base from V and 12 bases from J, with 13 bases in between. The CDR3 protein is CASSLGPSRGQFF. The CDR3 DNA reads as TGTGCCAGCAGCTTAGGTCCCTCCCGGGGGCAGTTCTTC.

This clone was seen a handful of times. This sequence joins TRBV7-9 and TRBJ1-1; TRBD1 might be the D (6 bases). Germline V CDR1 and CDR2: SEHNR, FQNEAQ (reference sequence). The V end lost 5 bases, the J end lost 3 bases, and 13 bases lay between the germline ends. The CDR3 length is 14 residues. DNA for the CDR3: TGTGCCAGCAGCCCACAGGGAGTGCACACTGAAGCTTTCTTT. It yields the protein CASSPQGVHTEAFF.

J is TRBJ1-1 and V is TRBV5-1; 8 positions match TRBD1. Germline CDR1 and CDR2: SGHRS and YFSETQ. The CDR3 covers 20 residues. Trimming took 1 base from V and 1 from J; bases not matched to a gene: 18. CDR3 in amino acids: CASSLSGDRRLGTPNTEAFF. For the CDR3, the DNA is TGCGCCAGCAGCTTGTCTGGGGACAGGAGATTAGGGACCCCGAACACTGAAGCTTTCTTT.

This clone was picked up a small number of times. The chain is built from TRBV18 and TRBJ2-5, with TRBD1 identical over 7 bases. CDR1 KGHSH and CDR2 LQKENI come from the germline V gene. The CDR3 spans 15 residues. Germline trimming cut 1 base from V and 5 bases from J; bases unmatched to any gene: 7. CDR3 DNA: TGTGCCAGCTCACCACAGGGGGCTTCAGGGGAGACCCAGTACTTC. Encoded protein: CASSPQGASGETQYF. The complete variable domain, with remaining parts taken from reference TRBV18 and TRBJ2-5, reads NAGVMQNPRHLVRRRGQEARLRCSPMKGHSHVYWYRQLPEEGLKFMVYLQKENIIDESGMPKERFSAEFPKEGPSILRIQQVVRGDSAAYFCASSPQGASGETQYFGPGTRLLVL.

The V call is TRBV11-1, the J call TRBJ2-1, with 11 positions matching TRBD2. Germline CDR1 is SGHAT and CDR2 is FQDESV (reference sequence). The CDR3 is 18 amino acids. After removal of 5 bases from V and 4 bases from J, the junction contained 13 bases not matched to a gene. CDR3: CASSPLGGSGGDYNEQFF. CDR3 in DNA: TGTGCCAGCAGCCCCCTCGGGGGTAGCGGGGGGGATTACAATGAGCAGTTCTTC.

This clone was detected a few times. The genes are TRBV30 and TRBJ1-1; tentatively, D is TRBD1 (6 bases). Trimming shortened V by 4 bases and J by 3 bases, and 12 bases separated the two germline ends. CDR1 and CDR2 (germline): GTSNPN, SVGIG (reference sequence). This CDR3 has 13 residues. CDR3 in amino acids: CAWTSGVDTEAFF. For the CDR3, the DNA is TGTGCCTGGACCTCAGGGGTCGACACTGAAGCTTTCTTT.

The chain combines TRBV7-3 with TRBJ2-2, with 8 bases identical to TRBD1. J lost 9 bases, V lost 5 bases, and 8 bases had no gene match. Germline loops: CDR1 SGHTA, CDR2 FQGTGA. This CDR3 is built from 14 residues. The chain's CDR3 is CASSADQGARELFF. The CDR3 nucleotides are TGTGCCAGCAGCGCGGATCAGGGGGCAAGGGAGCTGTTTTTT. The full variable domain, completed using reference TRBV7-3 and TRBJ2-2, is GAGVSQTPSNKVTEKGKYVELRCDPISGHTALYWYRQSLGQGPEFLIYFQGTGAADDSGLPNDRFFAVRPEGSVSTLKIQRTERGDSAVYLCASSADQGARELFFGEGSRLTVL.